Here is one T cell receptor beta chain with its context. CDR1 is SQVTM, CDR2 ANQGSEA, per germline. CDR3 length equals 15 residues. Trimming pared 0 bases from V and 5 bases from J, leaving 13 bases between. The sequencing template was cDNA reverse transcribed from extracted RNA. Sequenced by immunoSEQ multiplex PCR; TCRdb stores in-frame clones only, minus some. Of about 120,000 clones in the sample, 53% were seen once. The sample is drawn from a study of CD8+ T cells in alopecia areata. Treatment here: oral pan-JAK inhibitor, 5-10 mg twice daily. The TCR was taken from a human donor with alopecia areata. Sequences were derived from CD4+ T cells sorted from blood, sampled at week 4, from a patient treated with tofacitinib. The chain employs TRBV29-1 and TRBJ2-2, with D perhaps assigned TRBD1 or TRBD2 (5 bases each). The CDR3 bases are TGCAGCGTTGAAGATATGGTTTGGGGGACCGGGGAGCTGTTTTTT. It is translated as CSVEDMVWGTGELFF.